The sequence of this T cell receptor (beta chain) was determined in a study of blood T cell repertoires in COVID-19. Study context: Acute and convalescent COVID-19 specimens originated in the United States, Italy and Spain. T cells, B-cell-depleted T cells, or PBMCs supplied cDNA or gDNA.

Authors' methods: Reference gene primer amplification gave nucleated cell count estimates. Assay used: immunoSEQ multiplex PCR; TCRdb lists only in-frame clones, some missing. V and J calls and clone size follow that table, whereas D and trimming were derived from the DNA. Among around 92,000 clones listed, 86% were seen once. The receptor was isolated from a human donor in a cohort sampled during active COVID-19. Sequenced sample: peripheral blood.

In DNA, the CDR3 is TGTGCCAGCAGCTTAGCCGGGACAGGGCTAGCTTTCTTT. As protein: CASSLAGTGLAFF. The chain employs TRBV11-3 and TRBJ1-1, with 9 bases identical to TRBD1. Germline loops: CDR1 SGHNT, CDR2 YENEEA. The CDR3 consists of 13 residues. The trim removed 1 base at V and 10 bases at J, leaving 4 bases unmatched.